The clone carrying this TCR beta chain came up a few times. This specimen comes from a study of blood T cell repertoires in COVID-19. Study-level information: Some COVID-19 samples were acute and others convalescent; all came from the United States, Italy and Spain.

The CDR3 runs to 13 residues. The V gene lost 5 bases and the J gene lost 6 bases, with 11 bases spanning the gap. Germline V gene sequence: CDR1 MGHRA, CDR2 YSYEKL. The age range of participants was about 18 to 89 years, with residence in under 30 US areas. Assay: immunoSEQ multiplex PCR; the TCRdb copy retains only in-frame clones and omits some. This sample has 200,000 to 250,000 clones, with about 86% found just once. V usage is TRBV4-1 and J usage is TRBJ2-1; weak D call: TRBD2 (5 bases). The sequence came from a woman aged 35 to 49 with acute COVID-19. The sequencing input was PBMCs or T cells enriched from blood (not recorded which). The CDR3 spells CASSTRTGNEQFF. In DNA form, the CDR3 reads TGCGCCAGCAGCACTCGGACTGGCAATGAGCAGTTCTTC.